Here is one TCR beta chain with its context. Its specific antigen is unknown. No base quality information exists; no much larger clone differs at one position. The CDR3 has 14 amino acids, counting the end cysteine and phenylalanine. Only the CDR3 region is kept as DNA, spanning 42 bases read in frame from base 1. The data stem from a study of T cell changes during pregnancy in multiple sclerosis (dated by TCRdb to the late 2010s). With respect to the entire study: Changes in the T cell repertoire over the course of pregnancy were examined in this study in women with multiple sclerosis.

Library method: the immunoSEQ multiplex PCR assay. In its TCRdb copy, this immuneACCESS table keeps in-frame sequences only and misses some clones. Where compared with another copy, unresolved V genes explain less than half of these, and the others have no known cause. The sample contains about 87,000 clones, around 93% of them found a single time. Together, the top ten hold 1.4% of the sample. The origin of this receptor is a female donor in good health, enrolled as a control in a pregnancy study. This chain joins TRBV1 to TRBJ2-5; the table's D gene call, TRBD2, was not cross checked with the DNA. TRBV1 is deemed a pseudogene. This sample comprised peripheral blood, obtained in the third trimester of pregnancy. The DNA is as follows: TGCACCAGCAGCCACGGACTAGCGCAAGAGACCCAGTACTTC. This codes for CTSSHGLAQETQYF.